These 17 T cell receptor beta chains were all obtained from the same sample, sequenced in a study of cytomegalovirus exposure and HLA in healthy donors. The PCR employed 60 Vbeta primers together with 13 Jbeta primers. Assay: immunoSEQ multiplex PCR; the TCRdb copy retains only in-frame clones and omits some. Among some 180,000 clones listed, 70% to 75% were seen once. The specimen sequenced was PBMCs. The receptors originated from a male donor in good health and CMV-seronegative.

The chain employs TRBV30 and TRBJ1-5, with D perhaps TRBD1 (5 bases). V was trimmed by 0 bases and J by 2 bases, leaving 11 bases between them. The CDR3 runs 15 residues. CDR1 GTSNPN and CDR2 SVGIG come from the germline V gene (reference sequence). CDR3 bases: TGTGCCTGGAGTGTAGGAGGGGCGGGCAATCAGCCCCAGCATTTT. Its translation: CAWSVGGAGNQPQHF.

This chain joins TRBV7-9 and TRBJ1-5; tentatively, D is TRBD1 (6 bases). The CDR3 has 14 amino acids. CDR1 is SEHNR and CDR2 is FQNEAQ in the germline V gene (reference sequence). The V end was cut by 6 bases, the J end by 6 bases, with 15 bases between. CDR3 DNA sequence: TGTGCCAGCAGTCCCAGGGGAGCGGTTCAGCCCCAGCATTTT. As protein: CASSPRGAVQPQHF.

The chain employs TRBV5-1 and TRBJ1-2; D unclear. V gave up 4 bases and J gave up 6 bases, with 13 bases separating them. Germline V gives CDR1 SGHRS, CDR2 YFSETQ. There are 13 residues in the CDR3. CDR3 loop: CASSPAPEDGYTF. The CDR3 region has the DNA TGCGCCAGCAGCCCCGCCCCGGAGGATGGCTACACCTTC.

V gene TRBV9 combines with J gene TRBJ1-1; a weak D match, TRBD1 (5 bases). Germline loops: CDR1 SGDLS, CDR2 YYNGEE. The CDR3 consists of 11 residues. V lost 7 bases to trimming and J lost 10 bases, with 14 bases between them. CDR3: CASPEEGPAFF. DNA of the CDR3: TGTGCCAGCCCGGAGGAGGGACCAGCTTTCTTT.

This chain connects TRBV6-5 to TRBJ2-7; 9 bases agree with TRBD1. The CDR3 consists of 15 residues. The ends lost 0 bases at V and 3 bases at J; junction bases unmatched: 3. Germline CDR1 reads MNHEY; CDR2 reads SVGAGI. The CDR3 loop reads CASSYSGQGIYEQYF. DNA of the CDR3: TGTGCCAGCAGTTACTCTGGACAGGGGATCTACGAGCAGTACTTC.

The rearrangement joins TRBV20-1 to TRBJ2-3; D not resolved. V shed 6 bases and J shed 5 bases, with 9 bases lying between them. Germline V gene data show CDR1 as DFQATT and CDR2 as SNEGSKA (reference sequence). The length of the CDR3 is 11 residues. The CDR3 reads CSAARVDTQYF. For the CDR3, the DNA is TGCAGTGCCGCCCGGGTAGATACGCAGTATTTT.

In its sample, this clone was seen once. This chain joins TRBV19 and TRBJ1-1; 7 bases align to TRBD1. V lost 8 bases to trimming and J lost 4 bases; unmatched junction nucleotides: 7. Germline lookup yields CDR1 LNHDA and CDR2 SQIVND (reference sequence). The CDR3 is made up of 13 amino acids. DNA for the CDR3: TGTGCCAGTGAGACAGGGTTGAGCACTGAAGCTTTCTTT. Translated: CASETGLSTEAFF.

In DNA form, the CDR3 reads TGTGCTAGCGGGACAGGGTGGCCCCAGCATTTT. Its protein is CASGTGWPQHF. The chain links TRBV12-5 to TRBJ1-5; 9 bases align to TRBD1. Trimming cost V 9 bases and J 9 bases; bases outside gene matches: 3. The germline gives CDR1 LGHNT, CDR2 FRNRAP. This CDR3 spans 11 amino acids.

The gene calls are TRBV27 and TRBJ2-1; TRBD2 might be the D (5 bases). The CDR3 covers 14 residues. Germline V lookup: CDR1 MNHEY, CDR2 SMNVEV (reference sequence). Trimming removed 5 bases at V and 3 bases at J, with 11 bases between. The CDR3 sequence: CASSLWESYNEQFF. The CDR3 bases are TGTGCCAGCAGTCTGTGGGAGAGCTACAATGAGCAGTTCTTC.

The chain employs TRBV7-9 and TRBJ1-1, with a tentative D call TRBD1 (6 bases). From germline, CDR1 is SEHNR and CDR2 FQNEAQ (reference sequence). V was cut by 5 bases and J by 8 bases, with 12 bases left in between. This CDR3 contains 12 residues. The CDR3 spells CASSRGGAEAFF. CDR3 coding DNA: TGTGCCAGCAGCCGCGGGGGGGCCGAAGCTTTCTTT. The full variable domain, with the rest looked up from reference TRBV7-9 and TRBJ1-1, is DTGVSQNPRHKITKRGQNVTFRCDPISEHNRLYWYRQTLGQGPEFLTYFQNEAQLEKSRLLSDRFSAERPKGSFSTLEIQRTEQGDSAMYLCASSRGGAEAFFGQGTRLTVV.

The chain combines TRBV6-4 with TRBJ1-2; TRBD1 matches 7 bases. Germline-derived CDR1 and CDR2 are MRHNA and SNTAGT. The CDR3 totals 15 residues. Trimming took 7 bases from V and 4 from J; bases not matched to a gene: 12. In DNA, the CDR3 is TGTGCCAGCAACCCTCACAGGGGAGATGGCTATGGCTACACCTTC. This sequence encodes CASNPHRGDGYGYTF.

The chain links TRBV9 to TRBJ1-1; possibly TRBD1 for D (5 bases). The germline V gene encodes CDR1 SGDLS and CDR2 YYNGEE. Deletions cut 0 bases from V and 6 bases from J, with 15 bases between. The CDR3 contains 15 residues. The CDR3 sequence is CASSVAGGRVSEAFF. Written as DNA, the CDR3 is TGTGCCAGCAGCGTAGCTGGTGGCAGGGTATCTGAAGCTTTCTTT.

The chain joins TRBV30 to TRBJ1-2; D is unresolved. Germline V CDR1 and CDR2: GTSNPN, SVGIG (reference sequence). The CDR3 spans 12 residues. The ends were cut back, 5 bases at V and 4 bases at J, with 11 bases in the middle. The CDR3 DNA sequence: TGTGCCTGGGATGGACGGGGCTATGGCTACACCTTC. Its translation is CAWDGRGYGYTF.

The V call is TRBV11-2, the J call TRBJ2-5; weak D call: TRBD2 (5 bases). CDR3 length: 16 residues. Germline V gene sequence: CDR1 SGHAT, CDR2 FQNNGV. Trimming took off 4 bases at V and 3 bases at J, with 18 bases between the two ends. CDR3 nucleotide sequence: TGTGCCAGCAGCTCGAGTAGCGAGGTTAGGGAAGAGACCCAGTACTTC. It yields the protein CASSSSSEVREETQYF.

This chain links TRBV19 with TRBJ2-1, with 12 bases aligning to TRBD2. The CDR3 is 14 amino acids. In germline, CDR1 is LNHDA, CDR2 SQIVND (reference sequence). Trimming removed 5 bases from V and 10 bases from J; junction bases left unmatched: 6. This CDR3 is CASSWTSGDSEQFF. CDR3 nucleotides: TGTGCCAGTAGTTGGACTAGCGGGGACTCGGAGCAGTTCTTC.

V is TRBV19 and J is TRBJ2-1; 9 nucleotides align to TRBD1. Trimming at V came to 9 bases and at J to 9 bases, leaving 6 bases not matched to a gene. The germline V gene encodes CDR1 LNHDA and CDR2 SQIVND (reference sequence). This CDR3 spans 12 amino acids. The CDR3 region has the DNA TGTGCCAGCACACAGGGGGCGACTGAGCAGTTCTTC. Protein: CASTQGATEQFF.

J is TRBJ2-1 and V is TRBV6-6; 8 nucleotides align to TRBD2. The CDR3 has 14 residues. With 0 bases clipped from V and 7 bases from J, the junction kept 2 bases outside the gene matches. CDR1 and CDR2 (germline): MNHNY, SVGAGI (reference sequence). CDR3 coding DNA: TGTGCCAGCAGTTACTCGGGACTAGGTAATGAGCAGTTCTTC. Translation: CASSYSGLGNEQFF.